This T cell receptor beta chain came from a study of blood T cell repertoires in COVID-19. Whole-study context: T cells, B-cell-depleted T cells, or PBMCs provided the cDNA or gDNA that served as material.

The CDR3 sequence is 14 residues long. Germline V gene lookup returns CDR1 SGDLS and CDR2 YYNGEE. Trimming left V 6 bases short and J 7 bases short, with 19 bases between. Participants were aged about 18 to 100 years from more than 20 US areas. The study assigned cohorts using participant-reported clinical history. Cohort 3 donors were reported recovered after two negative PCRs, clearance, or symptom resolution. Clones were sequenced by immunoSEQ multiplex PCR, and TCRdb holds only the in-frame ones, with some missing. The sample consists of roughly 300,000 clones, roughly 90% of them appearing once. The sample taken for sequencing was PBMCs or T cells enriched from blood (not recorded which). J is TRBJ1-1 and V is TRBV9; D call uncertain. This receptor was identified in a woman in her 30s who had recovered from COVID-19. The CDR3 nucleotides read TGTGCCAGCACCTTTGGCCGGGAGGTCGGTGAAGCTTTCTTT. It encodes CASTFGREVGEAFF.